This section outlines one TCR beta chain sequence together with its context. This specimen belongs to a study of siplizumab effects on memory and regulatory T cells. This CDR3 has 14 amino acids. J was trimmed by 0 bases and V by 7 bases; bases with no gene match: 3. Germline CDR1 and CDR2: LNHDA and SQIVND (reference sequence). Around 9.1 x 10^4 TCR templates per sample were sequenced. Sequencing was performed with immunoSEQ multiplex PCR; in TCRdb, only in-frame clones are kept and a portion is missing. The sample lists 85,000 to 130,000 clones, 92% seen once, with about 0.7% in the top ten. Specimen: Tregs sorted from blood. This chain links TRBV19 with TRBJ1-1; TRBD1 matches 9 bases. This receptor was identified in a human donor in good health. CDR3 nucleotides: TGTGCCAGTATCGACAGGGGGTTGAACACTGAAGCTTTCTTT. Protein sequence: CASIDRGLNTEAFF.